Below, one T cell receptor (beta chain) is given with its context. Its matching antigen is unknown. The source of the sample is a study of T cells after yellow fever vaccination. Study findings and constraints: Any FACS-sorted repertoire could hold abundant clonotypes that contaminate it from the bulk population. A small proportion of clonotypes was detected in both the CD4 and CD8 compartments. Most clones from primary vaccination were detected again post-booster (roughly 96% CD4, roughly 91% CD8).

TCRdb passed the 5' RACE reads through MiXCR, listing each CDR3 protein once. The data contain about 630,000 distinct CDR3 sequences, around 12% of them singletons. Germline CDR1 KGHDR, CDR2 SFDVKD. J gave up 2 bases and V 0 bases, and 5 bases lay outside the gene matches. This CDR3 has 18 residues. The chain links TRBV24-1 to TRBJ2-1, with 11 bases matching TRBD2. The source of this sequence is a man aged 25 to 40 who received the YFV17D yellow fever vaccine. Source: PBMCs, taken on the day of the yellow fever booster vaccination. The CDR3 region is CATSDLPPTSGTYNEQFF. The DNA for the CDR3 is TGTGCCACCAGTGATTTGCCCCCGACTAGCGGGACCTACAATGAGCAGTTCTTC.